Each of the 23 T cell receptor beta chains below was sequenced from the same sample in a study of T-cell memory formation after mild COVID-19. TCRdb independently ran MiXCR on the 5' RACE reads; one entry per CDR3 protein. The sample records hundreds of thousands of distinct CDR3 sequences, under 25% being singletons. Sequenced input: PBMCs or a T cell subset sorted from them (not recorded which). The receptors were gathered from a man younger than 30 who had mild COVID-19 (a few samples of this study predate the infection). Cell type and time point are not known.

DNA of the CDR3: TGTGCCAGCAGCTTAATGGGGGGCGCCGCAGATACGCAGTATTTT. It specifies CASSLMGGAADTQYF. V and J are TRBV7-3 and TRBJ2-3, with D perhaps assigned TRBD1 or TRBD2 (6 bases each). Germline loops: CDR1 SGHTA, CDR2 FQGTGA. This CDR3 has 15 amino acids. V was trimmed by 1 base and J by 4 bases, leaving 12 bases between them.

This clonotype was recorded a few times. The V call is TRBV3-1, the J call TRBJ2-2; D remains unclear. Germline V lookup: CDR1 LGHDT, CDR2 YNNKEL (reference sequence). CDR3 length equals 14 residues. Trimming removed 0 bases at V and 6 bases at J, with 8 bases between. CDR3 residues: CASSQDLAAGELFF. The CDR3 DNA is TGTGCCAGCAGCCAAGACTTGGCGGCCGGGGAGCTGTTTTTT.

This clonotype has more than one count but fewer than ten. The genes are TRBV7-9 and TRBJ2-1, with D perhaps TRBD2 (5 bases). Trimming took off 7 bases at V and 3 bases at J, with 16 bases between the two ends. Germline assignment: CDR1 SEHNR and CDR2 FQNEAQ (reference sequence). The CDR3 runs 15 residues. In DNA form, the CDR3 reads TGTGCCAGCAACCCAGGAGTCGGGATCTACAATGAGCAGTTCTTC. This sequence encodes CASNPGVGIYNEQFF.

The V gene is TRBV11-2, the J gene TRBJ2-7; D is undetermined. V lost 0 bases, J lost 4 bases, and 7 bases lay in between. Looked up from germline, CDR1 is SGHAT and CDR2 is FQNNGV. This CDR3 region has 13 residues. CDR3 sequence reads: CASSLEFGYEQYF. The CDR3 DNA follows: TGTGCCAGCAGCTTAGAGTTTGGTTACGAGCAGTACTTC.

The CDR3 is CASSQVDRDHGELFF. For the CDR3, the DNA is TGCGCCAGCAGCCAAGTGGACAGGGACCACGGGGAGCTGTTTTTT. V usage is TRBV4-3 and J usage is TRBJ2-2, with 8 bases matching TRBD1. Germline CDR1 LGHNA, CDR2 YSLEER. This CDR3 spans 15 amino acids. Trimming at V came to 1 base and at J to 7 bases, leaving 5 bases not matched to a gene.

Remarks on this clonotype: This may stem from a read error, because a much larger clone lies one nucleotide away. The CDR3 sequence: CDSSFGTGINEQFF. The CDR3 nucleotides are TGTGACAGCAGCTTTGGGACAGGCATCAATGAGCAGTTCTTC. The chain combines TRBV11-2 with TRBJ2-1; 8 bases agree with TRBD1. There are 14 residues in the CDR3. The germline gives CDR1 SGHAT, CDR2 FQNNGV.

This clonotype was picked up a small number of times. The chain uses TRBV5-1 and TRBJ2-4; D is unclear. CDR1 is SGHRS, CDR2 YFSETQ, per germline. The V gene lost 3 bases and the J gene lost 10 bases, with 11 bases spanning the gap. The CDR3 contains 12 residues. CDR3 loop: CASSSDLGIQYF. Here the CDR3 DNA reads TGCGCCAGCAGCTCGGACCTTGGGATTCAGTACTTC.

Many counts were recorded for this clonotype. The chain has TRBV7-2 and TRBJ2-5, with 12 nucleotides matching TRBD2. The trim removed 1 base at V and 5 bases at J, leaving 2 bases unmatched. This CDR3 has 15 residues. Germline-derived CDR1 and CDR2 are SGHTA and FQGNSA. The CDR3 DNA reads as TGTGCCAGCAGCTTAGACGGGACTAGCGGGGAGACCCAGTACTTC. Translating gives CASSLDGTSGETQYF.

This chain uses TRBV20-1 with TRBJ1-5; 12 bases align to TRBD1. V was pared by 3 bases and J by 0 bases, with 9 bases of the junction left unmatched. The CDR3 is 18 amino acids. CDR1 is DFQATT and CDR2 is SNEGSKA in the germline V gene (reference sequence). The CDR3 bases are TGCAGTGCTAGGGGCCCCGGGACAGGGGGCCTTAGCAATCAGCCCCAGCATTTT. Encoded protein: CSARGPGTGGLSNQPQHF.

This clonotype was detected a few times. The gene calls are TRBV5-1 and TRBJ2-5; 7 bases align to TRBD1. Unmatched junction bases numbered 5, after V lost 6 bases and J lost 3 bases. Per germline, CDR1 SGHRS and CDR2 YFSETQ. CDR3 length equals 13 residues. CDR3 sequence: CASTVQGKETQYF. The CDR3 nucleotides are TGCGCCAGCACCGTACAGGGGAAAGAGACCCAGTACTTC.

The chain uses TRBV28 and TRBJ1-1; no firm D call. Germline-derived CDR1 and CDR2 are MDHEN and SYDVKM. The CDR3 covers 13 residues. V was pared by 3 bases and J by 1 base, with 6 bases between. The CDR3: CASSFVGNTEAFF. CDR3 in DNA: TGTGCCAGCAGTTTTGTCGGGAACACTGAAGCTTTCTTT.

The rearrangement joins TRBV7-2 to TRBJ1-2, with unresolved D. Looked up from germline, CDR1 is SGHTA and CDR2 is FQGNSA. CDR3 length: 16 amino acids. Trimming pared 2 bases from V and 6 bases from J, leaving 19 bases between. CDR3 sequence reads: CASSLSRASAGNGYTF. The CDR3 DNA sequence: TGTGCCAGCAGCTTAAGTCGGGCCTCAGCGGGGAATGGCTACACCTTC.

This clonotype was found a few times. The CDR3 loop reads CASSTGDRQPQHF. In nucleotides, the CDR3 is TGTGCCAGCAGTACAGGGGACAGACAGCCCCAGCATTTT. The chain uses TRBV25-1 and TRBJ1-5; TRBD1 agrees at 7 bases. The CDR3 runs 13 residues. Germline assignment: CDR1 MGHDK and CDR2 SYGVNS. V gave up 5 bases and J gave up 7 bases; unmatched junction bases: 5. The variable domain in full, with the rest retrieved from reference TRBV25-1 and TRBJ1-5, is EADIYQTPRYLVIGTGKKITLECSQTMGHDKMYWYQQDPGMELHLIHYSYGVNSTEKGDLSSESTVSRIRTEHFPLTLESARPSHTSQYLCASSTGDRQPQHFGDGTRLSIL.

This clonotype has a handful of counts. This chain connects TRBV7-9 to TRBJ1-5; D gene uncertain. The CDR3 consists of 16 residues. Trimming shortened V by 2 bases and J by 0 bases, and 11 bases separated the two germline ends. Germline V CDR1 and CDR2: SEHNR, FQNEAQ (reference sequence). For the CDR3, the DNA is TGTGCCAGCAGCTTATGGAGAGGAGCTAGCAATCAGCCCCAGCATTTT. Amino acids: CASSLWRGASNQPQHF.

This sequence joins TRBV5-1 and TRBJ1-1; D is perhaps TRBD1 (5 bases). The germline V and J ends were trimmed by 7 bases and 2 bases, with 15 bases remaining between them. The CDR3 is made up of 14 amino acids. CDR1 and CDR2 (germline): SGHRS, YFSETQ. The CDR3 bases are TGCGCCAGCTCAAGGGGAGGGAGAAACACTGAAGCTTTCTTT. Translating gives CASSRGGRNTEAFF.

The rearrangement joins TRBV18 to TRBJ2-3; either TRBD1 or TRBD2 may supply D (6 bases each). V lost 2 bases and J lost 2, with 11 bases in between. Germline V gene sequence: CDR1 KGHSH, CDR2 LQKENI. The CDR3 covers 15 residues. The CDR3: CASSPSRGPTDTQYF. The DNA of the CDR3 is TGTGCCAGCTCACCATCCCGGGGGCCCACAGATACGCAGTATTTT.

This clonotype was seen many times. The chain is built from TRBV7-9 and TRBJ1-3; no clear D gene. The germline V and J ends were trimmed by 3 bases and 4 bases, with 4 bases remaining between them. The CDR3 loop spans 12 amino acids. Germline V gene lookup returns CDR1 SEHNR and CDR2 FQNEAQ (reference sequence). Here the CDR3 reads CASSFGGNTIYF. In nucleotides, the CDR3 is TGTGCCAGCAGCTTTGGAGGAAACACCATATATTTT. Drawing the rest from reference TRBV7-9 and TRBJ1-3, the complete variable domain is DTGVSQNPRHKITKRGQNVTFRCDPISEHNRLYWYRQTLGQGPEFLTYFQNEAQLEKSRLLSDRFSAERPKGSFSTLEIQRTEQGDSAMYLCASSFGGNTIYFGEGSWLTVV.

This clonotype was observed a handful of times. This rearrangement joins TRBV24-1 to TRBJ1-2, with D unclear. The CDR3 is 14 amino acids. Germline CDR1 and CDR2: KGHDR and SFDVKD. The ends were cut back, 3 bases at V and 4 bases at J, with 11 bases in the middle. CDR3 region: CATSDTSTAYGYTF. CDR3 bases: TGTGCCACCAGTGATACGTCGACGGCCTATGGCTACACCTTC.

This clonotype was detected only a few times. The chain is built from TRBV4-1 and TRBJ2-5; 11 bases match TRBD2. Germline values: CDR1 MGHRA, CDR2 YSYEKL. This CDR3 has 16 amino acids. J was trimmed by 6 bases and V by 4 bases; bases with no gene match: 10. The CDR3: CASSPTGLAGGKTQYF. The CDR3 DNA reads as TGCGCCAGCAGCCCGACTGGGCTAGCGGGGGGAAAGACCCAGTACTTC.

This clonotype was detected only once. V usage is TRBV6-1 and J usage is TRBJ1-6, with D possibly TRBD1 on 5 matching bases. The CDR3 sequence is 14 residues long. The V end was cut by 3 bases, the J end by 10 bases, with 13 bases between. Looked up from germline, CDR1 is MNHNS and CDR2 is SASEGT. The CDR3 is CASSDWGSGSPLHF. CDR3 coding DNA: TGTGCCAGCAGTGATTGGGGGTCTGGCTCACCCCTCCACTTT.

This clonotype was detected ten times or more. The chain is built from TRBV12-3 or TRBV12-4 and TRBJ2-5, with D tentatively TRBD1 or TRBD2 (5 bases each). The CDR3 length is 15 residues. V was shortened by 6 bases and J by 4 bases, with 18 bases between the two germline ends. CDR3 sequence reads: CASSPSGTVGETQYF. CDR3 nucleotides: TGTGCCAGCAGCCCCTCCGGGACGGTTGGAGAGACCCAGTACTTC.

The chain has TRBV10-1 and TRBJ2-7; D is unresolved. Trimming removed 2 bases at V and 2 bases at J, with 10 bases between. Germline V lookup: CDR1 WNHNN, CDR2 SYGVQD (reference sequence). There are 14 residues in the CDR3. The CDR3 region is CASSEQTDAYEQYF. The CDR3 region has the DNA TGCGCCAGCAGTGAGCAGACGGACGCCTACGAGCAGTACTTC.

V is TRBV6-2 or TRBV6-3 and J is TRBJ2-7; D unclear. V lost 6 bases and J lost 5, with 8 bases in between. Germline V lookup: CDR1 MNHEY, CDR2 SVGEGT. The CDR3 contains 11 residues. The CDR3 spells CASSSGNEQYV. CDR3 DNA sequence: TGTGCCAGCAGCTCAGGCAACGAGCAGTACGTC.